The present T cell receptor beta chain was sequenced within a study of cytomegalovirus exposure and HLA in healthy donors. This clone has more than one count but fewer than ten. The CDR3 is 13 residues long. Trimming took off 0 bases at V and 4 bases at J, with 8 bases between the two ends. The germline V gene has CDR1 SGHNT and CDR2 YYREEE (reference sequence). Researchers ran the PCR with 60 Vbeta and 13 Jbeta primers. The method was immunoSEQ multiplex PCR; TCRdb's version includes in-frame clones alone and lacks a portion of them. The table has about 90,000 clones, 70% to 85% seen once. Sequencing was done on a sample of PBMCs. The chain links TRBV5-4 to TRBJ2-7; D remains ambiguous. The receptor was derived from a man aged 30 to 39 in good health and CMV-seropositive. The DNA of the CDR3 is TGTGCCAGCAGCTTGGATGGAGTATACGAGCAGTACTTC. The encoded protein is CASSLDGVYEQYF.